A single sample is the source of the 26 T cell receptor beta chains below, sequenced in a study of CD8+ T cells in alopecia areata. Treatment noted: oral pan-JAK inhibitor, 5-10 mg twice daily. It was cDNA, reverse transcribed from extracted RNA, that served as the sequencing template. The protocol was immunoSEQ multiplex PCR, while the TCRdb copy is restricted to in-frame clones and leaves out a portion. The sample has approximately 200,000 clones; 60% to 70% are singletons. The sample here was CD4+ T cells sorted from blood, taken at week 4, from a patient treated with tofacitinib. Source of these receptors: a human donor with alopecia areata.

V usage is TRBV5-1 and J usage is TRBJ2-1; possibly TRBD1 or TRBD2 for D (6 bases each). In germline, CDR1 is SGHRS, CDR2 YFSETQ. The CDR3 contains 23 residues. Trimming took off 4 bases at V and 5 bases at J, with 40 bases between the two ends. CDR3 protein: CASSQTPWGAHSQPSRNDNEQFF. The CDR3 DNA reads TGCGCCAGCAGCCAGACCCCTTGGGGGGCTCACAGTCAGCCTTCCCGAAACGACAATGAGCAGTTCTTC.

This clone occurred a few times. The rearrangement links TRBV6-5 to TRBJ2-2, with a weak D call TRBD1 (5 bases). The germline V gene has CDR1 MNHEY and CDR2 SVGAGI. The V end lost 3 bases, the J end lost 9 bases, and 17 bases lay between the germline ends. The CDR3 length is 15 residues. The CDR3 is CASSYSGAPDRELFF. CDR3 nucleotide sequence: TGTGCCAGCAGTTATTCTGGGGCCCCGGACCGGGAGCTGTTTTTT.

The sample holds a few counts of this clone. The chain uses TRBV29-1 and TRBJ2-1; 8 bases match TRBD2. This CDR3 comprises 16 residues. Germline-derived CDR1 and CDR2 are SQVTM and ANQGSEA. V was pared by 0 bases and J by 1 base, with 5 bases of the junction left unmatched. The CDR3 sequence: CSVEDGGAQSYNEQFF. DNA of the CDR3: TGCAGCGTTGAAGACGGGGGGGCGCAGTCCTACAATGAGCAGTTCTTC.

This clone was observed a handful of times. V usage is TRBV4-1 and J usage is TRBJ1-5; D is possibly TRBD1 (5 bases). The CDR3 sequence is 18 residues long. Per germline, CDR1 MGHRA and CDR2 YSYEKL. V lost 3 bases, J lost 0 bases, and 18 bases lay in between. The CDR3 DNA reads TGCGCCAGCAGCCATATGACCTCAGGGACTACTAGCAATCAGCCCCAGCATTTT. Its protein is CASSHMTSGTTSNQPQHF.

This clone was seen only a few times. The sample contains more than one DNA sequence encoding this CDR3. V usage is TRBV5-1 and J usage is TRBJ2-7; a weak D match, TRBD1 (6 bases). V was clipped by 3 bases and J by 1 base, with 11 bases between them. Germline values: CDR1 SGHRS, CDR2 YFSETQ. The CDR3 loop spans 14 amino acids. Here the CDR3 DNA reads TGCGCCAGCAGCTCCGGACAGCCTTCCTACGAGCAGTACTTC. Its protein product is CASSSGQPSYEQYF.

The CDR3 is CASIQGQFNYGYTF. The CDR3 DNA follows: TGTGCCAGCATCCAGGGACAGTTTAACTATGGCTACACCTTC. This chain uses TRBV2 with TRBJ1-2; 7 bases are a match to TRBD1. Germline V gene sequence: CDR1 SNHLY, CDR2 FYNNEI. Losses at the gene ends were 7 bases for V and 1 base for J; bases not matched to a gene: 6. The CDR3 has 14 residues. Full variable domain (rest looked up from reference TRBV2 and TRBJ1-2): EPEVTQTPSHQVTQMGQEVILRCVPISNHLYFYWYRQILGQKVEFLVSFYNNEISEKSEIFDDQFSVERPDGSNFTLKIRSTKLEDSAMYFCASIQGQFNYGYTFGSGTRLTVV.

The CDR3 sequence is CASSLKATSGGLTRSYEQYF. The CDR3 DNA reads TGTGCCAGCAGCCTAAAAGCTACCAGCGGGGGGTTAACTCGATCCTACGAGCAGTACTTC. V usage is TRBV7-8 and J usage is TRBJ2-7; 9 bases align to TRBD2. The V and J ends lost 5 bases and 1 base, in that order; junction bases with no gene match: 21. Looked up from germline, CDR1 is SGHVS and CDR2 is FQNEAQ. This CDR3 spans 20 amino acids.

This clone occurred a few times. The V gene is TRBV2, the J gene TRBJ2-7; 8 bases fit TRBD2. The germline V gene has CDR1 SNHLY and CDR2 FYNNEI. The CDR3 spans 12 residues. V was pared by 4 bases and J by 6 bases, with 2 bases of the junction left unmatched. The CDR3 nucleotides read TGTGCCAGCAGTGGACTAGCGCCCGAGCAGTACTTC. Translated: CASSGLAPEQYF.

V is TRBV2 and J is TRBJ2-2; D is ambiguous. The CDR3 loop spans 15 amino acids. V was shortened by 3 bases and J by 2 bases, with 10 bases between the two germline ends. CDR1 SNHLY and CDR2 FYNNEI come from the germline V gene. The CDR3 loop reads CASSERQVNTGELFF. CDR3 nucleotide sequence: TGTGCCAGCAGTGAGCGGCAGGTCAACACCGGGGAGCTGTTTTTT.

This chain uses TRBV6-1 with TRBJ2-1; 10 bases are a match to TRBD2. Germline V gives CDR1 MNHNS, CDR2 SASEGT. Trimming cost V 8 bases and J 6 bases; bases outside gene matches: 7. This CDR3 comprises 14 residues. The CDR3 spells CASQPSGGGNEQFF. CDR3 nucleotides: TGTGCCAGCCAGCCTAGCGGGGGAGGCAATGAGCAGTTCTTC.

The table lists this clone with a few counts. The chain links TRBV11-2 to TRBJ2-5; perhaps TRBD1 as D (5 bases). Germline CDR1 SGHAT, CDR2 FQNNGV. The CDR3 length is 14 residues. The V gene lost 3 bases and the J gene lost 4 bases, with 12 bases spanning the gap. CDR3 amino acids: CASSFLTDLETQYF. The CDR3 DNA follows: TGTGCCAGCAGCTTCCTGACAGATTTAGAGACCCAGTACTTC.

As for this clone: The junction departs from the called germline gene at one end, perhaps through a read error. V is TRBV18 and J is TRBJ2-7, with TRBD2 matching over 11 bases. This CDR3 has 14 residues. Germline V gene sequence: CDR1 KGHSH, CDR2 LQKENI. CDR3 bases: TGTGCCAGCTCGGGGACTAGCGGTGCCTACGGGCAGTACTTC. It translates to CASSGTSGAYGQYF.

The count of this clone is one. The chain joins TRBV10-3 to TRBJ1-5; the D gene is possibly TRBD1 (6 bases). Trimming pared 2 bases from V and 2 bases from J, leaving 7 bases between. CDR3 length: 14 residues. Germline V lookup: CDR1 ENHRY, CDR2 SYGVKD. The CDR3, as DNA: TGTGCCATCAGTGAGGCAGGGGGCAATCAGCCCCAGCATTTT. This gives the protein CAISEAGGNQPQHF.

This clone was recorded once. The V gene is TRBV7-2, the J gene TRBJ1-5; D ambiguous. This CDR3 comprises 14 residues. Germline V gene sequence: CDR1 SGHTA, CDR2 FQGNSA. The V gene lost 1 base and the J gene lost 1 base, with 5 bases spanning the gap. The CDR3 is CASSLEVSNQPQHF. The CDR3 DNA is TGTGCCAGCAGCTTAGAAGTGAGCAATCAGCCCCAGCATTTT.

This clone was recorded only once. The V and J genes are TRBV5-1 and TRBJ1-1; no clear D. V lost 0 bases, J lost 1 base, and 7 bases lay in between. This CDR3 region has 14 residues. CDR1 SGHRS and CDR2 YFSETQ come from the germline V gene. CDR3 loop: CASSLGKGNTEAFF. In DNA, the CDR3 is TGCGCCAGCAGCTTGGGTAAAGGGAACACTGAAGCTTTCTTT.

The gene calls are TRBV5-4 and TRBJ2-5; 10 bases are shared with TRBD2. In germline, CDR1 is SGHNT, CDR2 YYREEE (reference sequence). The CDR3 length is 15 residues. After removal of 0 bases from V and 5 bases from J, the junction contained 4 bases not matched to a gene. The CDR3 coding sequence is TGTGCCAGCAGCTTGGATAGCGGGGGGTGGGAGACCCAGTACTTC. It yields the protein CASSLDSGGWETQYF.

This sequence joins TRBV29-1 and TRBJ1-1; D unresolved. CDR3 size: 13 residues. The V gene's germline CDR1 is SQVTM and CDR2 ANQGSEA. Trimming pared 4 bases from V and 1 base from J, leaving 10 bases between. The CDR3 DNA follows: TGCAGCGTTGCCCGGACGGGGAACACTGAAGCTTTCTTT. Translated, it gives CSVARTGNTEAFF.

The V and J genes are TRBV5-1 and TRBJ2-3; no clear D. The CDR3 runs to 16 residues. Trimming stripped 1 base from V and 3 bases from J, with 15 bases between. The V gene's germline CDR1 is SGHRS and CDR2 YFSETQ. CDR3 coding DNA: TGCGCCAGCAGCTTGTTCCCCGGTAGCAGTACAGATACGCAGTATTTT. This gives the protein CASSLFPGSSTDTQYF.

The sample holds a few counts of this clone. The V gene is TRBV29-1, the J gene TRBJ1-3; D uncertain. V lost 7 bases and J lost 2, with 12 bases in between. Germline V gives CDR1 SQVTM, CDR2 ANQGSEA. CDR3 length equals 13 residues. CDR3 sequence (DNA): TGCAGCGCTGGCCCAAGGGCTGGAAACACCATATATTTT. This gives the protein CSAGPRAGNTIYF.

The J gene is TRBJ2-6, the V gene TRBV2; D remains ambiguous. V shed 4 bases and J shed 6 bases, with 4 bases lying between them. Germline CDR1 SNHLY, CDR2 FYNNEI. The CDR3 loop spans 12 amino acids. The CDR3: CASSASANVLTF. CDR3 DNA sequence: TGTGCCAGCAGTGCGTCGGCCAACGTCCTGACTTTC.

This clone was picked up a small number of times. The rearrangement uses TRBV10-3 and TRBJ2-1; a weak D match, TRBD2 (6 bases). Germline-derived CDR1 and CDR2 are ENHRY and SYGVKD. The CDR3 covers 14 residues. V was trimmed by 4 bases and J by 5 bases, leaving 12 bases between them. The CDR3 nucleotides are TGTGCCATCAGTGGCGCTAGCGCTAACAATGAGCAGTTCTTC. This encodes CAISGASANNEQFF.

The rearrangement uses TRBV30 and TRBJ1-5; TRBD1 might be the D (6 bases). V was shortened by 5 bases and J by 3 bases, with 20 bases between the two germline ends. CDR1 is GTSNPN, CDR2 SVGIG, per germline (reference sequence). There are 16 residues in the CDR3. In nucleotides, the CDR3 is TGTGCCTGGCGTCCTTCCCTTGACAGGTACAATCAGCCCCAGCATTTT. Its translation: CAWRPSLDRYNQPQHF.

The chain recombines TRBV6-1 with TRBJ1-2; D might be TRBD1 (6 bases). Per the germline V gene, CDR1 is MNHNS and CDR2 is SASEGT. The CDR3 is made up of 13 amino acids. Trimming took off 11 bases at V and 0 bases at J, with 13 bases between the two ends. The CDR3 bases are TGTGCCGTCCGGGACACAGCTAACTATGGCTACACCTTC. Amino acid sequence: CAVRDTANYGYTF.

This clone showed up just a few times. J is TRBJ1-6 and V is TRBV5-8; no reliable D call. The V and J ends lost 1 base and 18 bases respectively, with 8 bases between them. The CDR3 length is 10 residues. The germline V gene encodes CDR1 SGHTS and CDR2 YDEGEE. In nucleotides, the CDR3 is TGTGCCAGCAGCTTGCAGCAAGACCACTTT. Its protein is CASSLQQDHF.

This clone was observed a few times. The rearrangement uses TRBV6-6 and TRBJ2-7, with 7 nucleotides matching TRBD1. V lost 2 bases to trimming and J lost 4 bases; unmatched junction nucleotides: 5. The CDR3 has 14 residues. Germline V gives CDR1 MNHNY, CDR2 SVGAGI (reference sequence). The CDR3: CASSYPGQKYEQYF. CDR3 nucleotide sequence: TGTGCCAGCAGTTACCCGGGACAGAAATACGAGCAGTACTTC.

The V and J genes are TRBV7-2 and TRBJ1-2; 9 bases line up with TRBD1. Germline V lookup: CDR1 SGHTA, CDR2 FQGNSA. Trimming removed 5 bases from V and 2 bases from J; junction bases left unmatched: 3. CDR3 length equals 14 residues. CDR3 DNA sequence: TGTGCCAGCAGCCGGGACAGGGAAAACTATGGCTACACCTTC. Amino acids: CASSRDRENYGYTF.